The present T cell receptor (beta chain) was sequenced within a study of T cell responses to AZD1222 COVID-19 vaccine. Study conclusions and caveats: Repertoire sampling occurred only after the peak T cell response.

As concerns this clone: Its specificity is unknown.

Germline V gene lookup returns CDR1 MNHEY and CDR2 SVGAGI. The CDR3 extends over 15 amino acids. Trimming cost V 4 bases and J 4 bases, with 11 bases left between them. TCRdb keeps only in-frame clones here, not all; method: immunoSEQ multiplex PCR. The sample holds fewer than 150,000 clones, over 85% seen once. The chain is built from TRBV6-5 and TRBJ2-6, with a weak D call TRBD1 (6 bases). This specimen consisted of peripheral blood, obtained on day 0 of AZD1222 vaccination. This TCR was recovered from an adult in good health. The CDR3 loop reads CASSFGGEGANVLTF. The CDR3 nucleotides read TGTGCCAGCAGTTTTGGGGGCGAGGGGGCCAACGTCCTGACTTTC.